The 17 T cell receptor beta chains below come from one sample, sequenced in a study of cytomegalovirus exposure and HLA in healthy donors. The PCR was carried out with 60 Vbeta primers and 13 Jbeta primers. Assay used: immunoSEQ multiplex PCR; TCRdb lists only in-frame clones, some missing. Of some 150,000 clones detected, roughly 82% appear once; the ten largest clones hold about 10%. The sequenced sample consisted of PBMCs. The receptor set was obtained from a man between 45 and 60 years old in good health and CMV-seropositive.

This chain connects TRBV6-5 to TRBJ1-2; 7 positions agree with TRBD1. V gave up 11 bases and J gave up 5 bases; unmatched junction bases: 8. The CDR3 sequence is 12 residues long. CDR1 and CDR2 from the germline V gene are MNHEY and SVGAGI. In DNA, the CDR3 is TGTGCCGCTAGGGACAGTAGATATGGCTACACCTTC. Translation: CAARDSRYGYTF.

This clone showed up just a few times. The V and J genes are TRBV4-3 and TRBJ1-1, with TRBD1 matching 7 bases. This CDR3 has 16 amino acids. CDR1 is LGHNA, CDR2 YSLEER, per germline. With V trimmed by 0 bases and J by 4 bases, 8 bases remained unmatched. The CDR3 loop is CASSQESGQRLTEAFF. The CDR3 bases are TGCGCCAGCAGCCAAGAGTCGGGACAGAGACTCACTGAAGCTTTCTTT.

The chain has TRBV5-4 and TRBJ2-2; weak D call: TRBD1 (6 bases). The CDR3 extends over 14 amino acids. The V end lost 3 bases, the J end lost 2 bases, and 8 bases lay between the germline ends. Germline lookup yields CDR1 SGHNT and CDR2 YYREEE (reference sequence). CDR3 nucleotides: TGTGCCAGCAGCTGGGACAAAAACACCGGGGAGCTGTTTTTT. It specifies CASSWDKNTGELFF.

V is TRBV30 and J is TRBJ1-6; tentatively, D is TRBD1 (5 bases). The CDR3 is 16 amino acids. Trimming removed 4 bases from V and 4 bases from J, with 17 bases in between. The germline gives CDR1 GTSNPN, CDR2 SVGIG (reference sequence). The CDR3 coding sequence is TGTGCCTGGAAACCCCTCCAAGGGGTATATAATTCACCCCTCCACTTT. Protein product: CAWKPLQGVYNSPLHF.

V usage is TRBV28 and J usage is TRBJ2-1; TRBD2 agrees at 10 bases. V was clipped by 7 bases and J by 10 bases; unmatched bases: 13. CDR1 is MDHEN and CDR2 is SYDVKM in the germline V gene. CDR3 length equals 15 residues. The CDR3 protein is CASISGLASGREQFF. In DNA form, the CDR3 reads TGTGCCAGCATCTCGGGACTAGCGTCCGGGAGGGAGCAGTTCTTC.

Here the CDR3 reads CASSYGGAGNTIYF. Written as DNA, the CDR3 is TGTGCCAGCAGTTATGGAGGGGCTGGAAACACCATATATTTT. The chain employs TRBV6-5 and TRBJ1-3, with TRBD1 as a possible D gene (5 bases). Trimming stripped 3 bases from V and 2 bases from J, with 8 bases between. Germline assignment: CDR1 MNHEY and CDR2 SVGAGI. This CDR3 contains 14 residues.

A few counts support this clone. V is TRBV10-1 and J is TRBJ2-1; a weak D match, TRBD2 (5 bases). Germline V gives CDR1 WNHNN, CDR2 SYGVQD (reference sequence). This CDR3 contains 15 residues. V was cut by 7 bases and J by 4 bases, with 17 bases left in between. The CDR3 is CASIIRPSPYNEQFF. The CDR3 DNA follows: TGCGCCAGCATTATTAGGCCTAGCCCATACAATGAGCAGTTCTTC.

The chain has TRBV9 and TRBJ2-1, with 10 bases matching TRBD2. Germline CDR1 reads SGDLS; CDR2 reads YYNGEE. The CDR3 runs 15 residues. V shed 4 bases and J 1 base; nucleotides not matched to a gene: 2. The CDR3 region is CASSSSGGSYNEQFF. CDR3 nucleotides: TGTGCCAGCAGCTCTAGCGGGGGATCCTACAATGAGCAGTTCTTC.

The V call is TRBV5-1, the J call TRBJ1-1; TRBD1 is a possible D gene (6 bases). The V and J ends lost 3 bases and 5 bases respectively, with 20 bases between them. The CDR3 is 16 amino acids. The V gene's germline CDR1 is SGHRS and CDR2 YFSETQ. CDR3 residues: CASSWRPGHGPTEAFF. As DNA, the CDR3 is TGCGCCAGCAGCTGGAGACCGGGACACGGGCCGACTGAAGCTTTCTTT.

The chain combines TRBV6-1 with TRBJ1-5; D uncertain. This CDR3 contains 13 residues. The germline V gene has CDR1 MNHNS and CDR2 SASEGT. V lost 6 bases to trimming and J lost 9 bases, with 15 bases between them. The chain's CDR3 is CASSPDSSRPQHF. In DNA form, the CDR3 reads TGTGCCAGCAGCCCGGACTCATCACGGCCCCAGCATTTT.

The CDR3: CALQGGEVGETQYF. The CDR3 DNA reads as TGTGCCTTACAAGGGGGAGAGGTTGGAGAGACCCAGTACTTC. This chain joins TRBV7-2 and TRBJ2-5; perhaps TRBD1 as D (6 bases). V was trimmed by 11 bases and J by 4 bases, leaving 20 bases between them. The CDR3 sequence is 14 residues long. Germline lookup yields CDR1 SGHTA and CDR2 FQGNSA. Based on the CDR3 plus reference TRBV7-2 and TRBJ2-5, the full variable domain is GAGVSQSPSNKVTEKGKDVELRCDPISGHTALYWYRQSLGQGLEFLIYFQGNSAPDKSGLPSDRFSAERTGGSVSTLTIQRTQQEDSAVYLCALQGGEVGETQYFGPGTRLLVL.

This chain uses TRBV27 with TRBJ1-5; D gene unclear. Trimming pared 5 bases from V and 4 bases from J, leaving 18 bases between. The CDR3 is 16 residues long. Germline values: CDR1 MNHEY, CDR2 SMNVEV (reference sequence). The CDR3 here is CASSPSRSPLNQPQHF. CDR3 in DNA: TGTGCCAGCAGTCCCTCCCGGTCCCCCTTAAATCAGCCCCAGCATTTT.

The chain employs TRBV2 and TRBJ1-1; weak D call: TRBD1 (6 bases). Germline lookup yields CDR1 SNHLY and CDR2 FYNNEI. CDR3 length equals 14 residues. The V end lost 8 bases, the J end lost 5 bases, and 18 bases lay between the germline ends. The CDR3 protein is CASESGTRETEAFF. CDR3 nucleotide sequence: TGTGCCAGCGAGTCCGGGACACGGGAAACTGAAGCTTTCTTT.

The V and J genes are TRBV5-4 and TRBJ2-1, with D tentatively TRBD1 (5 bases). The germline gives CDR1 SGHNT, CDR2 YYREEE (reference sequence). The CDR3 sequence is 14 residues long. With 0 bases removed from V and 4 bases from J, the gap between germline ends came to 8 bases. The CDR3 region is CASSLEDMYNEQFF. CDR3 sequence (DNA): TGTGCCAGCAGCTTGGAGGACATGTACAATGAGCAGTTCTTC.

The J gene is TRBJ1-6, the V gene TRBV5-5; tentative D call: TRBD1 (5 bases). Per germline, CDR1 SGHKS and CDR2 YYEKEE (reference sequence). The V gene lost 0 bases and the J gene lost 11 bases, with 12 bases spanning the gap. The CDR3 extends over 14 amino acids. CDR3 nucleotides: TGTGCCAGCAGCTTGGCCGGGGGGGATCCACCCCTCCACTTT. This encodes CASSLAGGDPPLHF. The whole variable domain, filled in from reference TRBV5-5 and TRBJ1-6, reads DAGVTQSPTHLIKTRGQQVTLRCSPISGHKSVSWYQQVLGQGPQFIFQYYEKEERGRGNFPDRFSARQFPNYSSELNVNALLLGDSALYLCASSLAGGDPPLHFGNGTRLTVT.

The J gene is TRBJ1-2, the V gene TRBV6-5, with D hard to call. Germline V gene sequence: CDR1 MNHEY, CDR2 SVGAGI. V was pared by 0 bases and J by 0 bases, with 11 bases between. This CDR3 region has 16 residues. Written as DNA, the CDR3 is TGTGCCAGCAGTTACTCCACCGGACTCACTAACTATGGCTACACCTTC. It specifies CASSYSTGLTNYGYTF.

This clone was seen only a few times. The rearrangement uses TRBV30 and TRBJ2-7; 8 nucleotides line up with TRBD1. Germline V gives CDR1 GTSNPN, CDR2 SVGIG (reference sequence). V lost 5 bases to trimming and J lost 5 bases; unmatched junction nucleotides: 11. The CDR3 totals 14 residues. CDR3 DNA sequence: TGTGCCTGGGTGCTAAGGACAGGGAACCACGAGCAGTACTTC. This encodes CAWVLRTGNHEQYF.